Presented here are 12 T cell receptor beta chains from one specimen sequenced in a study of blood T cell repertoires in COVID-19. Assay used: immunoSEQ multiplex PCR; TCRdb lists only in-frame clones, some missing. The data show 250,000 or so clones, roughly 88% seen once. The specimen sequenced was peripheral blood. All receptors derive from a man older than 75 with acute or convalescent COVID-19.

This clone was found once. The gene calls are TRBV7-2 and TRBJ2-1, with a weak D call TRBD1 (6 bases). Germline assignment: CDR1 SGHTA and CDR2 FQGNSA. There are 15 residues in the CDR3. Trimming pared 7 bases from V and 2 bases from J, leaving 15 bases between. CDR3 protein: CASKTRDTPYNEQFF. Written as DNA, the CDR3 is TGTGCCAGCAAGACCCGGGACACCCCCTACAATGAGCAGTTCTTC.

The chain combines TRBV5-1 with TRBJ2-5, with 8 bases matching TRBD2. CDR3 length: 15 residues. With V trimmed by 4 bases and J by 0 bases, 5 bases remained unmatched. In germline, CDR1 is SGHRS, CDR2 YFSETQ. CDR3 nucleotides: TGCGCCAGCAGCCACTCTAGCGGGCACCAAGAGACCCAGTACTTC. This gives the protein CASSHSSGHQETQYF.

The CDR3 DNA is TGTGCCAGCAGCTTTGCAGGGCCCGATAATTCACCCCTCCACTTT. It specifies CASSFAGPDNSPLHF. The gene calls are TRBV7-9 and TRBJ1-6, with TRBD1 as a possible D gene (5 bases). This CDR3 has 15 amino acids. V shed 3 bases and J shed 5 bases, with 11 bases lying between them. Germline loops: CDR1 SEHNR, CDR2 FQNEAQ (reference sequence).

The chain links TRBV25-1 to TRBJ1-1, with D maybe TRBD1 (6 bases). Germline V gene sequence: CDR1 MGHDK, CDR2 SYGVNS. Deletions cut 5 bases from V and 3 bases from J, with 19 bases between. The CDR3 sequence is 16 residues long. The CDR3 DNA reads TGTGCCAGCAGTCCTCAGGGGTTACGTCCTGACACTGAAGCTTTCTTT. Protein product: CASSPQGLRPDTEAFF.

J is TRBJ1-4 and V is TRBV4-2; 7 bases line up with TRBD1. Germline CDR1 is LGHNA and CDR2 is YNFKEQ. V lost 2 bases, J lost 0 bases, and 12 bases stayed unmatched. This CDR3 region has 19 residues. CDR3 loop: CASSQTPQGRGATNEKLFF. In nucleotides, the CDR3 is TGTGCCAGCAGCCAAACTCCACAGGGGAGAGGAGCAACTAATGAAAAACTGTTTTTT.

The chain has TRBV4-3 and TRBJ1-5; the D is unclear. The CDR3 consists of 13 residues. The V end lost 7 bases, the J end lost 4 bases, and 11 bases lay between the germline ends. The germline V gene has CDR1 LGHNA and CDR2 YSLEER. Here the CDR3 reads CASTRRSNQPQHF. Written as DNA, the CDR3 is TGCGCCAGCACGAGGAGGTCGAATCAGCCCCAGCATTTT.

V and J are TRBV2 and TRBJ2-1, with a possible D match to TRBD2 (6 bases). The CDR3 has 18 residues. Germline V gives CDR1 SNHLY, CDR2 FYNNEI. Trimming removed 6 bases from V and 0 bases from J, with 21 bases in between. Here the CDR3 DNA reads TGTGCCAGCAGCCTGGAGGGGATAGCTACGAGCTCCTACAATGAGCAGTTCTTC. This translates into CASSLEGIATSSYNEQFF.

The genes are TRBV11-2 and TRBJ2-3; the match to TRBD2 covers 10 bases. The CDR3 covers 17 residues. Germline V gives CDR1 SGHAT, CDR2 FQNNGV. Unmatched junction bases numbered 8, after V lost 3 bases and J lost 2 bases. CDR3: CASSFRPSGGFTDTQYF. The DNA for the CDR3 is TGTGCCAGCAGCTTCAGGCCTAGCGGGGGTTTCACAGATACGCAGTATTTT.

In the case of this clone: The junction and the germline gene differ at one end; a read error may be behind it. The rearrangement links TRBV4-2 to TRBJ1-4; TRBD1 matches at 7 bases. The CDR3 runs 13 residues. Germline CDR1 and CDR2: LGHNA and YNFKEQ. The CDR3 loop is CASSQVGETGWVF. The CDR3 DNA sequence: TGTGCCAGCAGCCAAGTGGGGGAGACAGGGTGGGTTTTT.

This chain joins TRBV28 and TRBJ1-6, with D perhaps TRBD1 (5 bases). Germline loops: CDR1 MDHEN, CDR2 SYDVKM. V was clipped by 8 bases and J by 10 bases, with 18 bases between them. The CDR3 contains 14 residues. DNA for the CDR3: TGTGCCAGCCGGCAGGGTTCCCGAAAATCACCCCTCCACTTT. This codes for CASRQGSRKSPLHF. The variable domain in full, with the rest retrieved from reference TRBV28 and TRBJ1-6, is DVKVTQSSRYLVKRTGEKVFLECVQDMDHENMFWYRQDPGLGLRLIYFSYDVKMKEKGDIPEGYSVSREKKERFSLILESASTNQTSMYLCASRQGSRKSPLHFGNGTRLTVT.

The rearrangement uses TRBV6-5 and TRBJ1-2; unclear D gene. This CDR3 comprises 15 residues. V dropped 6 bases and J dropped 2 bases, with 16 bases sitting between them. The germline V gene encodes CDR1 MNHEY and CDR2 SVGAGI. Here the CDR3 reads CASSYNRERNYGYTF. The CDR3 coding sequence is TGTGCCAGCAGCTACAACCGAGAGCGGAACTATGGCTACACCTTC.

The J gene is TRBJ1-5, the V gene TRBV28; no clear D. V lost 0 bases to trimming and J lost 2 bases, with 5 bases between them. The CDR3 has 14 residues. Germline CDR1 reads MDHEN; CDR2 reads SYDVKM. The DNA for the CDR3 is TGTGCCAGCAGTTTATGGGGAGGCAATCAGCCCCAGCATTTT. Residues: CASSLWGGNQPQHF.